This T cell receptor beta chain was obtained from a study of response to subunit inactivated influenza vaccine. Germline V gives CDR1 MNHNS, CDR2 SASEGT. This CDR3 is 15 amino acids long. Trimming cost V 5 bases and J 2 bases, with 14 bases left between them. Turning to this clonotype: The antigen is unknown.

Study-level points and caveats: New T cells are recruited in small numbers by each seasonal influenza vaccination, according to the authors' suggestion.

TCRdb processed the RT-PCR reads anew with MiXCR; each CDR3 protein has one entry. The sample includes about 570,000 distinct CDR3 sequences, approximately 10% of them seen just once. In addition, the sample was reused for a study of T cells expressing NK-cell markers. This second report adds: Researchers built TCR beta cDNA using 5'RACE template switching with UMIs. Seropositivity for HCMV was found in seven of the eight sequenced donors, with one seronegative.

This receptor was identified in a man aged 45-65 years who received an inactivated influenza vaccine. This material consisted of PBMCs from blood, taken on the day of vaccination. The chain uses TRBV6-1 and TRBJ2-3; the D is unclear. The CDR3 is CASSRQSSATDTQYF. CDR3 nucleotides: TGTGCCAGCAGTCGTCAGAGCAGTGCCACAGATACGCAGTATTTT.